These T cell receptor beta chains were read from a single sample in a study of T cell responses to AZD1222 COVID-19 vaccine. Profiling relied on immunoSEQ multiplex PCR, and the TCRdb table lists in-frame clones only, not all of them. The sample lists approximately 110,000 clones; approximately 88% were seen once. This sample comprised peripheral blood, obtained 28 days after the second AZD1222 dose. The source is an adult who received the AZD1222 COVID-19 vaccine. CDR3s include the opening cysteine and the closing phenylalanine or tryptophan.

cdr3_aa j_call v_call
CASSITGDSYNEQFF TRBJ2-1 TRBV5-1
CASLIGGSENTEAFF TRBJ1-1 TRBV28
CASSAQGYSNQPQHF TRBJ1-5 TRBV27
CASSIVEGDYGYTF TRBJ1-2 TRBV19
CASSLGTPPSEQFF TRBJ2-1 TRBV7-7
CASSQVHRDNTIYF TRBJ1-3 TRBV18
CASSLGSWAEKNYGYTF TRBJ1-2 TRBV7-9
CASTRTGDSGLFF TRBJ1-4 TRBV12-3/TRBV12-4
CASSLFPGVGQPQHF TRBJ1-5 TRBV27
CASSYSGVGPGYTF TRBJ1-2 TRBV6-6
CASSQSLASGANVLTF TRBJ2-6 TRBV3-1/TRBV3-2
CASSSPAAGGLETQYF TRBJ2-5 TRBV6-5
CASTPGWGRNTIYF TRBJ1-3 TRBV14
CASSPRGDGYTF TRBJ1-2 TRBV7-9
CASSVDPRANTGELFF TRBJ2-2 TRBV9
CASSLGGDYEQYF TRBJ2-7 TRBV5-1